This T cell receptor beta chain was identified in a study of blood T cell repertoires in COVID-19. This CDR3 contains 16 residues. The germline CDR1 and CDR2 sequences are SGHRS and YFSETQ. Trimming removed 1 base from V and 0 bases from J; junction bases left unmatched: 2. Regarding this clone: Other DNA sequences in this specimen translate into the identical CDR3.

Methods used by the authors: It was from reference gene primer amplification that nucleated cell counts were estimated. Assay used: immunoSEQ multiplex PCR; TCRdb lists only in-frame clones, some missing. The V and J calls and clone size were taken over from that table, and D and trimming were inferred from the DNA. The table lists 400,000 to 450,000 clones, roughly 89% of them singletons. Patients in Seattle were enrolled during active infection, then followed longitudinally. The TCR was taken from a young man with COVID-19, enrolled during active disease. The sequencing sample was made of peripheral blood. The rearrangement joins TRBV5-1 to TRBJ2-1; 9 nucleotides match TRBD2. CDR3 DNA sequence: TGCGCCAGCAGCTTGATTAGCGGGAGCTCCTACAATGAGCAGTTCTTC. This sequence encodes CASSLISGSSYNEQFF.